A selection of T cell receptor beta chains follows, all from one sample in a study of radiotherapy plus CTLA-4 blockade in lung cancer. Assay: immunoSEQ multiplex PCR; the TCRdb copy retains only in-frame clones and omits some. The data contain approximately 90,000 clones, about four fifths of them singletons. Specimen: peripheral blood, collected from a patient treated with radiotherapy plus ipilimumab. The receptors shown here come from a human donor with non-small cell lung cancer who had stable disease on radiotherapy plus ipilimumab. Both conserved end residues are part of each CDR3. The D gene is left open where the match is weak. Clone size is not always given. Where it is, it says once, few, many or a class for expanded clones.

TRBJ2-7	TRBV6-5	.	.	CASRRQVSYEQYF	TGTGCCAGCCGGCGACAGGTCTCCTACGAGCAGTACTTC
TRBJ2-5	TRBV19	.	.	CASSNWAPLPVGAETQYF	TGTGCCAGTAGTAATTGGGCACCTCTCCCGGTTGGGGCAGAGACCCAGTACTTC
TRBJ1-5	TRBV19	.	TRBD1	CASSLRQGGSNQPQHF	TGTGCCAGTAGCCTTAGACAGGGAGGGAGCAATCAGCCCCAGCATTTT
TRBJ1-1	TRBV11-2	.	TRBD1	CASSSAGTAQGTEAFF	TGTGCCAGCAGCTCCGCCGGGACAGCGCAAGGCACTGAAGCTTTCTTT
TRBJ2-7	TRBV18	.	TRBD1	CASSSDRGGEQYF	TGTGCCAGCTCGTCGGACAGGGGAGGCGAGCAGTACTTC
TRBJ2-7	TRBV5-1	.	.	CASSPDSLSYEQYF	TGCGCCAGCAGCCCTGACAGCCTATCCTACGAGCAGTACTTC
TRBJ2-1	TRBV7-3	.	TRBD2	CASSLAGGPYNEQFF	TGTGCCAGCAGCTTAGCGGGAGGACCCTACAATGAGCAGTTCTTC
TRBJ2-7	TRBV5-4	.	.	CASSLGTRAAYEQYF	TGTGCCAGCAGCTTGGGTACGCGGGCCGCCTACGAGCAGTACTTC
TRBJ2-7	TRBV13	few	TRBD1	CASSLTGRIHEQYF	TGTGCCAGCAGCTTGACAGGGAGAATCCACGAGCAGTACTTC
TRBJ2-5	TRBV19	.	.	CASKEAGETQYF	TGTGCCAGTAAGGAGGCGGGAGAGACCCAGTACTTC